The 29 T cell receptor beta chains presented below share a single source sample, sequenced in a study of STAT5B mutations in CD4+ large granular lymphocyte leukemia. Generated by immunoSEQ multiplex PCR, the TCRdb table keeps only in-frame clones and is missing some. The table lists over 35,000 clones, less than 85% of them singletons. Sequencing was done on a sample of CD4+ T cells from blood buffy coats. Receptors were obtained from a human donor in good health.

The J gene is TRBJ2-7, the V gene TRBV10-3, with D possibly matching TRBD2 (6 bases). The germline V gene encodes CDR1 ENHRY and CDR2 SYGVKD. This CDR3 spans 13 amino acids. The V and J ends lost 4 bases and 4 bases respectively, with 11 bases between them. DNA of the CDR3: TGTGCCATCAGTGCCCGGGACTTGTACGAGCAGTACTTC. Protein: CAISARDLYEQYF.

This clone was seen a handful of times. J is TRBJ2-3 and V is TRBV7-2, with 10 bases aligning to TRBD2. Trimming took 1 base from V and 4 from J; bases not matched to a gene: 11. Germline V gene sequence: CDR1 SGHTA, CDR2 FQGNSA. The length of the CDR3 is 18 residues. This CDR3 is CASSLEASGGASSDTQYF. For the CDR3, the DNA is TGTGCCAGCAGCTTAGAGGCCAGCGGGGGGGCCAGTTCAGATACGCAGTATTTT.

The chain uses TRBV7-8 and TRBJ2-1; 9 nucleotides line up with TRBD2. J lost 3 bases, V lost 6 bases, and 15 bases had no gene match. Germline V gene lookup returns CDR1 SGHVS and CDR2 FQNEAQ. The CDR3 is 18 residues long. The CDR3 coding sequence is TGTGCCAGCAGAGGCGCGCAGGGGGGGACTAGCTTCTACAATGAGCAGTTCTTC. This gives the protein CASRGAQGGTSFYNEQFF.

The chain employs TRBV7-2 and TRBJ1-5; D is uncertain. Germline CDR1 is SGHTA and CDR2 is FQGNSA. This CDR3 has 12 residues. Trimming removed 2 bases at V and 4 bases at J, with 3 bases between. CDR3 DNA: TGTGCCAGCAGCTTACAGAATCAGCCCCAGCATTTT. Translation: CASSLQNQPQHF.

The chain links TRBV6-6 to TRBJ2-7; TRBD2 aligns across 10 bases. The V gene end was trimmed by 3 bases and the J gene end by 2 bases; junction bases not matched to a gene: 1. Germline CDR1 reads MNHNY; CDR2 reads SVGAGI (reference sequence). CDR3 length: 14 amino acids. CDR3 in amino acids: CASSYTSGTYEQYF. CDR3 in DNA: TGTGCCAGCAGTTATACTAGCGGGACCTACGAGCAGTACTTC.

The V and J genes are TRBV18 and TRBJ2-5; D unclear. The CDR3 length is 13 residues. CDR1 and CDR2 (germline): KGHSH, LQKENI. V lost 8 bases and J 0 bases, leaving 10 bases between the germline ends. Here the CDR3 reads CASTLQNQETQYF. The CDR3 DNA is TGTGCCAGCACATTACAGAACCAAGAGACCCAGTACTTC. Full variable domain (remainder filled in from reference TRBV18 and TRBJ2-5): NAGVMQNPRHLVRRRGQEARLRCSPMKGHSHVYWYRQLPEEGLKFMVYLQKENIIDESGMPKERFSAEFPKEGPSILRIQQVVRGDSAAYFCASTLQNQETQYFGPGTRLLVL.

The gene calls are TRBV30 and TRBJ1-2, with D hard to call. This CDR3 comprises 13 residues. Trimming pared 3 bases from V and 2 bases from J, leaving 10 bases between. CDR1 is GTSNPN and CDR2 is SVGIG in the germline V gene (reference sequence). CDR3 protein: CAWRQYENYGYTF. The CDR3 DNA follows: TGTGCCTGGAGACAGTACGAGAACTATGGCTACACCTTC.

The chain uses TRBV2 and TRBJ1-6; 9 nucleotides align to TRBD1. The CDR3 is made up of 16 amino acids. The ends lost 4 bases at V and 7 bases at J; junction bases unmatched: 8. CDR1 SNHLY and CDR2 FYNNEI come from the germline V gene. The CDR3 DNA reads as TGTGCCAGCAGTGCCCTACAGGGGGCTCGAAATTCACCCCTCCACTTT. This sequence encodes CASSALQGARNSPLHF.

The V and J genes are TRBV28 and TRBJ1-1; no firm D call. The CDR3 covers 14 residues. Germline V gene lookup returns CDR1 MDHEN and CDR2 SYDVKM. The V end was cut by 7 bases, the J end by 5 bases, with 17 bases between. The CDR3 here is CASTKEFLGTEAFF. In nucleotides, the CDR3 is TGTGCCAGCACGAAAGAGTTTTTGGGGACTGAAGCTTTCTTT.

This chain joins TRBV29-1 and TRBJ2-1; TRBD2 might be the D (5 bases). CDR1 and CDR2 from the germline V gene are SQVTM and ANQGSEA. The V end was cut by 6 bases, the J end by 12 bases, with 27 bases between. The CDR3 covers 15 residues. CDR3 protein: CSVAAPPGNLPRQFF. The DNA for the CDR3 is TGCAGCGTCGCAGCTCCTCCCGGGAACCTACCAAGGCAGTTCTTC.

This rearrangement joins TRBV18 to TRBJ1-4; 9 bases are shared with TRBD1. Losses at the gene ends were 0 bases for V and 8 bases for J; bases not matched to a gene: 4. The CDR3 spans 15 residues. In germline, CDR1 is KGHSH, CDR2 LQKENI. CDR3 DNA sequence: TGTGCCAGCTCACCACCGGGACAGGGAAACGAAAAACTGTTTTTT. Translating it yields CASSPPGQGNEKLFF.

J is TRBJ2-3 and V is TRBV5-5; D perhaps matches TRBD2 (6 bases). The CDR3 extends over 14 amino acids. Germline CDR1 is SGHKS and CDR2 is YYEKEE (reference sequence). With 2 bases removed from V and 2 bases from J, the gap between germline ends came to 9 bases. The CDR3 loop is CASSLLAPTDTQYF. CDR3 in DNA: TGTGCCAGCAGCTTACTAGCTCCCACAGATACGCAGTATTTT.

The chain joins TRBV30 to TRBJ2-2; TRBD2 matches at 8 bases. CDR1 is GTSNPN and CDR2 is SVGIG in the germline V gene (reference sequence). CDR3 size: 14 residues. V shed 4 bases and J 5 bases; nucleotides not matched to a gene: 6. Here the CDR3 DNA reads TGTGCCTGGATTAGCGGGAAGGTAACCGGGGAGCTGTTTTTT. This encodes CAWISGKVTGELFF.

The rearrangement links TRBV5-1 to TRBJ2-7; D is undetermined. Germline V gives CDR1 SGHRS, CDR2 YFSETQ. CDR3 size: 15 residues. V was clipped by 0 bases and J by 2 bases, with 12 bases between them. CDR3 protein: CASSLEATQTYEQYF. CDR3 coding DNA: TGCGCCAGCAGCTTGGAAGCGACTCAAACCTACGAGCAGTACTTC.

This rearrangement joins TRBV19 to TRBJ2-2; D remains ambiguous. The V end lost 5 bases, the J end lost 4 bases, and 5 bases lay between the germline ends. This CDR3 spans 12 amino acids. Germline loops: CDR1 LNHDA, CDR2 SQIVND (reference sequence). The CDR3 reads CASSLATGELFF. Written as DNA, the CDR3 is TGTGCCAGTAGTTTGGCCACCGGGGAGCTGTTTTTT.

This sequence joins TRBV6-1 and TRBJ1-5, with D perhaps TRBD1 (6 bases). The CDR3 sequence is 14 residues long. Germline V gene sequence: CDR1 MNHNS, CDR2 SASEGT. Trimming stripped 7 bases from V and 7 bases from J, with 17 bases between. The CDR3: CASTGGVTGQPQHF. CDR3 bases: TGTGCCAGCACCGGCGGGGTTACAGGGCAGCCCCAGCATTTT.

This clone was counted once. The V gene is TRBV6-5, the J gene TRBJ1-1, with D tentatively TRBD1 (5 bases). The V gene's germline CDR1 is MNHEY and CDR2 SVGAGI. CDR3 length equals 13 residues. With 0 bases removed from V and 10 bases from J, the gap between germline ends came to 12 bases. The CDR3: CASSYSTGLGAFF. CDR3 nucleotide sequence: TGTGCCAGCAGTTACTCGACGGGACTCGGAGCTTTCTTT.

This chain connects TRBV5-6 to TRBJ2-3; 15 bases fit TRBD2. The J segment lost 13 bases and the V segment lost 2 bases, leaving 11 bases of the junction unmatched. Germline-derived CDR1 and CDR2 are SGHDT and YYEEEE. This CDR3 has 16 amino acids. CDR3 amino acids: CASSLEGLAGGESKYF. The CDR3 coding sequence is TGTGCCAGCAGCTTAGAAGGACTAGCGGGGGGGGAGAGCAAGTATTTT.

V usage is TRBV18 and J usage is TRBJ2-2; the match to TRBD1 covers 8 bases. Looked up from germline, CDR1 is KGHSH and CDR2 is LQKENI. The CDR3 totals 16 residues. Trimming removed 3 bases from V and 5 bases from J; junction bases left unmatched: 8. CDR3 in amino acids: CASSPLSRTGTGELFF. In DNA, the CDR3 is TGTGCCAGCTCACCCCTTTCCCGGACAGGGACCGGGGAGCTGTTTTTT.

This chain connects TRBV18 to TRBJ1-2; TRBD1 agrees at 7 bases. This CDR3 has 13 residues. Looked up from germline, CDR1 is KGHSH and CDR2 is LQKENI. V gave up 3 bases and J gave up 7 bases; unmatched junction bases: 5. CDR3 nucleotides: TGTGCCAGCTCACCGGGGACAGAAATTGGCTACACCTTC. It translates to CASSPGTEIGYTF.

The chain has TRBV9 and TRBJ2-7, with D perhaps being TRBD1 or TRBD2 (5 bases each). V gave up 0 bases and J gave up 0 bases, with 19 bases separating them. The CDR3 consists of 18 residues. The germline V gene encodes CDR1 SGDLS and CDR2 YYNGEE. DNA of the CDR3: TGTGCCAGCAGCGTAGGCCCTCCGGGGCGGGCGAGCTCCTACGAGCAGTACTTC. This sequence encodes CASSVGPPGRASSYEQYF.

This clone was picked up a small number of times. V usage is TRBV10-1 and J usage is TRBJ2-7; D unclear. V was pared by 9 bases and J by 1 base, with 10 bases between. The CDR3 loop spans 12 amino acids. In germline, CDR1 is WNHNN, CDR2 SYGVQD (reference sequence). The CDR3 bases are TGCGCCAGTCGAGGCTCTTCCTACGAGCAGTACTTC. Encoded protein: CASRGSSYEQYF.

This CDR3 reads CASSFPGGGQPQHF. As DNA, the CDR3 is TGTGCCAGCAGCTTCCCAGGGGGCGGTCAGCCCCAGCATTTT. The V call is TRBV7-9, the J call TRBJ1-5; TRBD1 matches at 8 bases. The germline gives CDR1 SEHNR, CDR2 FQNEAQ (reference sequence). The CDR3 has 14 residues. V shed 3 bases and J 6 bases; nucleotides not matched to a gene: 4.

V and J are TRBV7-2 and TRBJ2-2; the D is unclear. This CDR3 has 13 amino acids. Germline assignment: CDR1 SGHTA and CDR2 FQGNSA. The V gene lost 1 base and the J gene lost 3 bases, with 3 bases spanning the gap. CDR3 amino acids: CASSLDYTGELFF. CDR3 sequence (DNA): TGTGCCAGCAGCTTAGATTACACCGGGGAGCTGTTTTTT.

The chain carries TRBV9 and TRBJ2-2; D perhaps matches TRBD1 (6 bases). The CDR3 has 16 residues. Germline V lookup: CDR1 SGDLS, CDR2 YYNGEE. Trimming removed 4 bases at V and 7 bases at J, with 20 bases between. The CDR3 region is CASSPWQGSLGGELFF. CDR3 coding DNA: TGTGCCAGCAGCCCCTGGCAGGGGTCTTTGGGCGGGGAGCTGTTTTTT.

This chain connects TRBV18 to TRBJ2-1, with D perhaps TRBD1 (6 bases). V gave up 6 bases and J gave up 0 bases, with 12 bases separating them. CDR1 is KGHSH, CDR2 LQKENI, per germline. CDR3 length equals 15 residues. The CDR3 nucleotides are TGTGCCAGCTCCCCCGACAGGTTCTCCTACAATGAGCAGTTCTTC. As protein: CASSPDRFSYNEQFF. Full variable domain (remainder filled in from reference TRBV18 and TRBJ2-1): NAGVMQNPRHLVRRRGQEARLRCSPMKGHSHVYWYRQLPEEGLKFMVYLQKENIIDESGMPKERFSAEFPKEGPSILRIQQVVRGDSAAYFCASSPDRFSYNEQFFGPGTRLTVL.

The chain recombines TRBV6-4 with TRBJ2-2; 9 bases line up with TRBD1. Per germline, CDR1 MRHNA and CDR2 SNTAGT. The CDR3 runs to 14 residues. Trimming removed 6 bases from V and 3 bases from J; junction bases left unmatched: 2. The CDR3 sequence is CASRGTGHTGELFF. For the CDR3, the DNA is TGTGCCAGCAGAGGGACAGGGCACACCGGGGAGCTGTTTTTT.

The chain recombines TRBV25-1 with TRBJ1-4, with D maybe TRBD1 (5 bases). Trimming took off 6 bases at V and 1 base at J, with 15 bases between the two ends. This CDR3 spans 16 amino acids. The V gene's germline CDR1 is MGHDK and CDR2 SYGVNS. In nucleotides, the CDR3 is TGTGCCAGCAGCCATCCGGGGGGGATAACTAATGAAAAACTGTTTTTT. This encodes CASSHPGGITNEKLFF.

V usage is TRBV30 and J usage is TRBJ2-3; D unclear. The CDR3 has 13 residues. V lost 4 bases to trimming and J lost 6 bases, with 14 bases between them. The germline gives CDR1 GTSNPN, CDR2 SVGIG (reference sequence). The CDR3 DNA is TGTGCCTGGACGGAAGGACGCGCTGATACGCAGTATTTT. This gives the protein CAWTEGRADTQYF.